Following are 14 T cell receptor beta chains from one sample sequenced in a study of blood T cells in healthy people across ages. Through a sample-barcoded 5' primer and a J-beta primer mix, a second PCR was run for about 6 to 11 cycles. One entry per CDR3 protein, called by TCRdb with MiXCR from the 5' RACE reads. Here the sample spans hundreds of thousands of distinct CDR3 sequences, roughly a quarter being singletons. This sample was also put to use in a study of T cells of mothers and their children.

The sequenced sample was blood. These receptors were collected from a boy aged 2 to 10 in good health.

The V gene is TRBV7-2, the J gene TRBJ1-1; unclear D gene. The CDR3 runs to 14 residues. Deletions cut 5 bases from V and 1 base from J, with 11 bases between. Germline CDR1 reads SGHTA; CDR2 reads FQGNSA. CDR3 nucleotides: TGTGCCAGCAGCCTACCCCTCTGGAACACTGAAGCTTTCTTT. Translation gives CASSLPLWNTEAFF.

V is TRBV4-3 and J is TRBJ2-2; D not certain. Germline assignment: CDR1 LGHNA and CDR2 YSLEER. The length of the CDR3 is 15 residues. Trimming cost V 2 bases and J 7 bases, with 14 bases left between them. The CDR3 loop is CASSQFRSAVGELFF. DNA for the CDR3: TGCGCCAGCAGCCAATTCCGGTCGGCGGTCGGGGAGCTGTTTTTT.

The chain recombines TRBV6-1 with TRBJ2-5; D might be TRBD1 or TRBD2, each matching 7 bases. Gene TRBJ2-7 matches the end of the DNA better, so the J call may be wrong. Germline V lookup: CDR1 MNHNS, CDR2 SASEGT. This CDR3 comprises 16 residues. This CDR3 is CASSDPARGGSYEQYF. The CDR3 DNA is TGTGCCAGCAGTGATCCGGCCAGGGGGGGTTCCTACGAGCAGTACTTC.

This clonotype was detected only a few times. V and J are TRBV3-1 and TRBJ1-5; 8 bases line up with TRBD1. The CDR3 is made up of 17 amino acids. J was trimmed by 5 bases and V by 0 bases; bases with no gene match: 9. CDR1 and CDR2 (germline): LGHDT, YNNKEL (reference sequence). The CDR3 nucleotides are TGTGCCAGCAGCCAAGAGGGACGCGCAGGGGGCTATCAGCCCCAGCATTTT. Protein: CASSQEGRAGGYQPQHF.

A few counts support this clonotype. The chain has TRBV20-1 and TRBJ1-2, with D uncertain. V was cut by 6 bases and J by 3 bases, with 14 bases left in between. The germline gives CDR1 DFQATT, CDR2 SNEGSKA (reference sequence). The length of the CDR3 is 13 residues. Here the CDR3 DNA reads TGCAGTGCGGCACCGGGGTTGGACTATGGCTACACCTTC. Protein: CSAAPGLDYGYTF.

This sequence joins TRBV16 and TRBJ2-5; possible D gene TRBD2, 5 bases. Germline CDR1 is KGHSY and CDR2 is FQNENV. The CDR3 runs 16 residues. V shed 4 bases and J shed 5 bases, with 20 bases lying between them. Written as DNA, the CDR3 is TGTGCCAGCAGCCGAGCCAGGCTAGCAAAATCGGAGACCCAGTACTTC. This encodes CASSRARLAKSETQYF.

This rearrangement joins TRBV4-3 to TRBJ2-5; 7 bases line up with TRBD2. Judging by the DNA end, TRBJ2-7 fits better; the J call may be wrong. Germline CDR1 is LGHNA and CDR2 is YSLEER. The CDR3 spans 16 residues. CDR3 amino acids: CASSQDSGISSYEQYF. CDR3 nucleotide sequence: TGCGCCAGCAGCCAAGACAGCGGGATCAGCTCCTACGAGCAGTACTTC.

This sequence joins TRBV20-1 and TRBJ2-7, with 11 bases aligning to TRBD2. The CDR3 runs 15 residues. With V trimmed by 6 bases and J by 4 bases, 11 bases remained unmatched. Germline CDR1 reads DFQATT; CDR2 reads SNEGSKA (reference sequence). In DNA form, the CDR3 reads TGCAGTGCAACCTTCCTACTAGCGGGAGTTTACGAGCAGTACTTC. It yields the protein CSATFLLAGVYEQYF.

The chain is built from TRBV13 and TRBJ1-1, with D hard to call. This CDR3 has 13 residues. Looked up from germline, CDR1 is PRHDT and CDR2 is FYEKMQ (reference sequence). V was trimmed by 3 bases and J by 7 bases, leaving 12 bases between them. The chain's CDR3 is CASSFIKQSEAFF. CDR3 nucleotide sequence: TGTGCCAGCAGCTTTATAAAACAGAGTGAAGCTTTCTTT.

DNA for the CDR3: TGTGCCAGCAGCTCGTACAGGGGAATCACTGAAGCTTTCTTT. It translates to CASSSYRGITEAFF. This chain links TRBV7-2 with TRBJ1-1, with TRBD1 matching 7 bases. The CDR3 consists of 14 residues. CDR1 is SGHTA and CDR2 is FQGNSA in the germline V gene. The ends lost 4 bases at V and 4 bases at J; junction bases unmatched: 6.

This clonotype has just a few counts. The rearrangement uses TRBV6-5 and TRBJ1-4, with D uncertain. This CDR3 is 13 amino acids long. Germline V gene data show CDR1 as MNHEY and CDR2 as SVGAGI. The germline V and J ends were trimmed by 6 bases and 5 bases, with 10 bases remaining between them. The CDR3 nucleotides read TGTGCCAGCAGGCGGTCTACAAATGAAAAACTGTTTTTT. Its protein is CASRRSTNEKLFF.

CDR3 region: CASNPSSGRVETGELFF. CDR3 sequence (DNA): TGTGCCAGCAACCCCAGCAGCGGGAGAGTAGAAACCGGGGAGCTGTTTTTT. This chain uses TRBV6-2 or TRBV6-3 with TRBJ2-2, with 8 bases that match TRBD2. The CDR3 has 17 residues. Germline CDR1 MNHEY, CDR2 SVGEGT. V lost 7 bases, J lost 5 bases, and 15 bases stayed unmatched.

The chain combines TRBV6-6 with TRBJ2-6; 7 bases are shared with TRBD1. With 10 bases clipped from V and 1 base from J, the junction kept 10 bases outside the gene matches. This CDR3 region has 16 residues. From germline, CDR1 is MNHNY and CDR2 SVGAGI (reference sequence). The CDR3: CATEDRWTSGANVLTF. DNA of the CDR3: TGTGCCACCGAGGACAGGTGGACTTCTGGGGCCAACGTCCTGACTTTC.

This clonotype has just a few counts. The chain links TRBV29-1 to TRBJ2-5, with a possible D match to TRBD2 (5 bases). Trimming took 7 bases from V and 2 from J, leaving 14 bases between them. Looked up from germline, CDR1 is SQVTM and CDR2 is ANQGSEA. The CDR3 contains 13 residues. CDR3 sequence (DNA): TGCAGCGCCGGACTTCACCTTCAAGAGACCCAGTACTTC. Its translation: CSAGLHLQETQYF.